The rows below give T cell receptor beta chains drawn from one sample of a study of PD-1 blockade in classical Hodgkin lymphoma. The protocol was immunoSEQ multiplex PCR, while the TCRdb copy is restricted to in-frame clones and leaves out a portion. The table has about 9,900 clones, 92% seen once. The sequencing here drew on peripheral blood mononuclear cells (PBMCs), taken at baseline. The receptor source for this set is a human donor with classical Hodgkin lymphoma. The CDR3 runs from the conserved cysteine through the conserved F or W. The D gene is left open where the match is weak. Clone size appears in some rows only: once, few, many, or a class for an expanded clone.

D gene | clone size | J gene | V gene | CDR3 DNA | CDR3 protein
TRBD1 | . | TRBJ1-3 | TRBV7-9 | TGTGCCAGCCTTGACAGGGGGCGAAACACCATATATTTT | CASLDRGRNTIYF
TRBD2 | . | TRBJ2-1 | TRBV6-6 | TGTGCCAGCAGGACCAGCGGGAGTATTAACAATGAGCAGTTCTTC | CASRTSGSINNEQFF
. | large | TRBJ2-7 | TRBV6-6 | TGTGCCAGCAGTTACTCGGAGACCACAGGCGACGAGCAGTACTTC | CASSYSETTGDEQYF
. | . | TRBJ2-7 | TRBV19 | TGTGCCAGTACCGGAGGAGGGACTTTTGTCTACGAGCAGTACTTC | CASTGGGTFVYEQYF
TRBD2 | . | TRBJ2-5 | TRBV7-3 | TGTGCCAGCAGCTTAATAGCGGGAGGGCCCAGGGAGACCCAGTACTTC | CASSLIAGGPRETQYF
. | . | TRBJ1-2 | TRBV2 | TGTGCCAGCAGTGATCGTGGCCGCTCCTATGGCTACACCTTC | CASSDRGRSYGYTF
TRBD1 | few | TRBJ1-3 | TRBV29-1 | TGCAGCGTTGGACTCCGGGACAGGGGAAACACCATATATTTT | CSVGLRDRGNTIYF
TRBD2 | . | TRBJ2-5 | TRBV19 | TGTGCCAGTAGTATACTGGGACTAGCGGGAGTCTCAGAGACCCAGTACTTC | CASSILGLAGVSETQYF
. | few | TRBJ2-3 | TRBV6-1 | TGTGCCACCCCTGGGGCCCCTGGCACAGATACGCAGTATTTT | CATPGAPGTDTQYF
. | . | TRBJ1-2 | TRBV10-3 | TGTGCCATCAGTGAGGGGAATGGCTACACCTTC | CAISEGNGYTF
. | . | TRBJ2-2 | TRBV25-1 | TGTGCCAGCACTGCAGGGGGGACCGGGGAGCTGTTTTTT | CASTAGGTGELFF
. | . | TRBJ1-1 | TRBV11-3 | TGTGCCAGCAGCCAAAACATGAACACTGAAGCTTTCTTT | CASSQNMNTEAFF
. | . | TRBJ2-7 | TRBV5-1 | TGCGCCAGATGGGAGGCAGTGGGTACCTACGAGCAGTACTTC | CARWEAVGTYEQYF
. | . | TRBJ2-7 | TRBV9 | TGTGCCAGCAGCGTAGATAGATACTACGAGCAGTACTTC | CASSVDRYYEQYF
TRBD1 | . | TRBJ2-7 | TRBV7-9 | TGTGCCAGCAGCTTAGTTTCGCTCGTAGGGGGCCCGATGTACTACGAGCAGTACTTC | CASSLVSLVGGPMYYEQYF
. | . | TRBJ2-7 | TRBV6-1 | TGTGCCAGCAGTGCACAGGGTCCCCAAGCCCCTTCTTCCTACGAGCAGTACTTC | CASSAQGPQAPSSYEQYF
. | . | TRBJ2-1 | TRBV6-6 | TGTGCCAGCAAGGTTAACAATGAGCAGTTCTTC | CASKVNNEQFF
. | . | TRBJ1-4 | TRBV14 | TGTGCCAGCAGCCAAACGCGTGCAACTAATGAAAAACTGTTTTTT | CASSQTRATNEKLFF
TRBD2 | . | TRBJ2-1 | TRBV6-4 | TGTGCCAGCAGTACCCAGCGGGAGGGCTACAATGAGCAGTTCTTC | CASSTQREGYNEQFF
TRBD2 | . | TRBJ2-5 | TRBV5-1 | TGCGCCAGCAGCTTGGGGGCTAGCGGCCAAGAGACCCAGTACTTC | CASSLGASGQETQYF
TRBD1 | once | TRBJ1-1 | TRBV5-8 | TGTGCCAGCAGCCCCAGGGGGTTGAACACTGAAGCTTTCTTT | CASSPRGLNTEAFF
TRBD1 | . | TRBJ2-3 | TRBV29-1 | TGCAGCGGGGGACAGGTAACTAGCACAGATACGCAGTATTTT | CSGGQVTSTDTQYF
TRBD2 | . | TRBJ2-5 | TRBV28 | TGTGCCAGCAGCGGTAGCGGGAGGGTCCAAGAGACCCAGTACTTC | CASSGSGRVQETQYF
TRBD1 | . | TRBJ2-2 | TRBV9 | TGTGCCAGCAGCGGGGGGACAGGGCTCATCATAAACACCGGGGAGCTGTTTTTT | CASSGGTGLIINTGELFF
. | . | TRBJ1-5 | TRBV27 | TGTGCCAGCAGTTTCCGTAGAGGGGTTAGCAATCAGCCCCAGCATTTT | CASSFRRGVSNQPQHF
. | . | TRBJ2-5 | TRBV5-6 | TGTGCCAGCAGCTTGGGGAGGGTTGGTGCTCGCGAGACCCAGTACTTC | CASSLGRVGARETQYF
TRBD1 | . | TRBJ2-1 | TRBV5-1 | TGCGCCAGCAGCCCAAAGACAGGGTACAATGAGCAGTTCTTC | CASSPKTGYNEQFF
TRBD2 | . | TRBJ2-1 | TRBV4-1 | TGCGCCAGCAGCCAAGTGATTACCGGACTAGTTTTCAATGAGCAGTTCTTC | CASSQVITGLVFNEQFF
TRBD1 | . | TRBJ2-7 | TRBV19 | TGTGCCAGTAGTGTGCGGGACAGGGTTGGCTACGAGCAGTACTTC | CASSVRDRVGYEQYF